Shown below are 25 T cell receptor beta chains from a single sample sequenced in a study of T-cell reconstitution after alpha-beta-depleted transplantation in children. Preparation of the TCRbeta library was carried out with unique molecular identifiers. TCRdb called the PCR reads again in MiXCR, with one record for every CDR3 protein. Among 180,000 or so distinct CDR3 sequences, 5% to 6.5% were seen once, and the ten largest hold roughly 4.7%. Material: PBMCs, obtained before TCRalphabeta/CD19-depleted stem cell transplant. The source of these receptors is a girl less than two years old with combined immunodeficiency, due to receive a stem cell transplant.

This clonotype showed up many times. V and J are TRBV29-1 and TRBJ1-2, with no clear D. Trimming took 7 bases from V and 6 from J, leaving 12 bases between them. The CDR3 sequence is 11 residues long. The germline V gene encodes CDR1 SQVTM and CDR2 ANQGSEA. As DNA, the CDR3 is TGCAGCGCCCGTACCCAGGATGGCTACACCTTC. It codes for CSARTQDGYTF.

The table lists this clonotype with many counts. The CDR3 nucleotides are TGTGCCAGCAGTTCAACCTCCAACTATGGCTACACCTTC. Amino acid sequence: CASSSTSNYGYTF. This chain uses TRBV12-3 or TRBV12-4 with TRBJ1-2; D is undetermined. V was trimmed by 4 bases and J by 2 bases, leaving 8 bases between them. The CDR3 extends over 13 amino acids.

In this sample, this clonotype turned up many times. The rearrangement joins TRBV12-3 or TRBV12-4 to TRBJ2-1; 11 nucleotides align to TRBD2. The CDR3 loop spans 16 amino acids. Trimming took 5 bases from V and 5 from J; bases not matched to a gene: 8. CDR3 nucleotide sequence: TGTGCCAGCAGTCCCATTAGCGGGGGGGCTGACAATGAGCAGTTCTTC. This encodes CASSPISGGADNEQFF.

This clonotype was detected many times. The chain is built from TRBV4-2 and TRBJ2-3; no firm D call. The CDR3 has 14 residues. V gave up 0 bases and J gave up 8 bases, with 12 bases separating them. Germline assignment: CDR1 LGHNA and CDR2 YNFKEQ. The CDR3 spells CASSQERSSTTQYF. CDR3 DNA: TGTGCCAGCAGCCAAGAGAGGAGTAGTACTACGCAGTATTTT.

This clonotype came up many times. In nucleotides, the CDR3 is TGTGCCACCCTAAAGGGGGGAGAGACCCAGTACTTC. Translated: CATLKGGETQYF. The chain recombines TRBV25-1 with TRBJ2-5; either TRBD1 or TRBD2 may supply D (6 bases each). Germline V gene data show CDR1 as MGHDK and CDR2 as SYGVNS. Between the trimmed V and J ends, which lost 10 bases and 4 bases, there was a span of 13 bases. The CDR3 spans 12 residues.

Ten or more counts support this clonotype. The chain joins TRBV4-3 to TRBJ2-1; 7 positions match TRBD1. The V gene end was trimmed by 0 bases and the J gene end by 5 bases; junction bases not matched to a gene: 7. Germline V gene data show CDR1 as LGHNA and CDR2 as YSLEER. CDR3 size: 16 residues. The CDR3 loop reads CASSQDLGQVNNEQFF. The CDR3 DNA follows: TGCGCCAGCAGCCAAGATCTAGGACAGGTTAACAATGAGCAGTTCTTC.

At least ten counts were recorded for this clonotype. The chain is built from TRBV24-1 and TRBJ2-2; D not resolved. In germline, CDR1 is KGHDR, CDR2 SFDVKD. There are 12 residues in the CDR3. V lost 3 bases, J lost 7 bases, and 5 bases lay in between. The CDR3 loop reads CATSDGFGELFF. The CDR3 region has the DNA TGTGCCACCAGTGATGGGTTCGGGGAGCTGTTTTTT.

At least ten counts were recorded for this clonotype. This chain joins TRBV6-2 or TRBV6-3 and TRBJ2-1; 7 nucleotides agree with TRBD2. Trimming at V came to 6 bases and at J to 9 bases, leaving 5 bases not matched to a gene. CDR1 is MNHEY and CDR2 is SVGEGT in the germline V gene. This CDR3 has 12 residues. CDR3 region: CASSHRGVEQFF. In DNA form, the CDR3 reads TGTGCCAGCAGCCATCGGGGGGTTGAGCAGTTCTTC.

This clonotype was counted at least ten times. The chain uses TRBV5-6 and TRBJ1-1, with TRBD1 matching 8 bases. Looked up from germline, CDR1 is SGHDT and CDR2 is YYEEEE. V gave up 5 bases and J gave up 8 bases; unmatched junction bases: 5. This CDR3 is built from 12 residues. CDR3 region: CASSYGTGEAFF. The CDR3 bases are TGTGCCAGCAGTTATGGGACAGGAGAAGCTTTCTTT.

This clonotype was seen many times. The chain combines TRBV20-1 with TRBJ2-5; possibly TRBD1 or TRBD2 for D (5 bases each). The CDR3 has 16 amino acids. V was shortened by 3 bases and J by 1 base, with 18 bases between the two germline ends. Looked up from germline, CDR1 is DFQATT and CDR2 is SNEGSKA (reference sequence). The CDR3 here is CSASVDRRTFQETQYF. The CDR3 DNA reads as TGCAGTGCTAGCGTAGACCGGAGGACATTCCAAGAGACCCAGTACTTC.

This clonotype was picked up many times. This chain uses TRBV12-3 or TRBV12-4 with TRBJ1-2; a weak D match, TRBD1 (5 bases). This CDR3 spans 15 amino acids. V dropped 3 bases and J dropped 13 bases, with 24 bases sitting between them. As DNA, the CDR3 is TGTGCCAGCAGTTTGTCGCCGTTTAGAACTACAGGTTCCACCTTC. Translated: CASSLSPFRTTGSTF.

This clonotype was recorded a few times. The chain carries TRBV6-2 or TRBV6-3 and TRBJ1-5; D might be TRBD1 (6 bases). This CDR3 is built from 14 residues. V was trimmed by 8 bases and J by 6 bases, leaving 17 bases between them. Looked up from germline, CDR1 is MNHEY and CDR2 is SVGEGT. This chain's CDR3 is CASGPNGDIQPQHF. CDR3 sequence (DNA): TGTGCCAGCGGACCTAACGGGGACATTCAGCCCCAGCATTTT.

In this sample, this clonotype turned up many times. The chain joins TRBV2 to TRBJ1-3; no definite D call. Germline CDR1 reads SNHLY; CDR2 reads FYNNEI. There are 12 residues in the CDR3. The germline V and J ends were trimmed by 3 bases and 3 bases, with 3 bases remaining between them. This chain's CDR3 is CASSDLGNTIYF. The CDR3 DNA follows: TGTGCCAGCAGTGATCTTGGAAACACCATATATTTT.

The genes are TRBV12-3 or TRBV12-4 and TRBJ1-1; perhaps TRBD1 as D (5 bases). This CDR3 has 15 residues. V was pared by 1 base and J by 7 bases, with 16 bases between. The DNA for the CDR3 is TGTGCCAGCAGTTTAGATGGACCAACGGGGGGTGAAGCTTTCTTT. The encoded protein is CASSLDGPTGGEAFF.

There are many counts of this clonotype. CDR3 region: CSVEFYPDEQFF. For the CDR3, the DNA is TGCAGCGTTGAGTTCTATCCGGATGAGCAGTTCTTC. The chain couples TRBV29-1 to TRBJ2-1; D is undetermined. V gave up 3 bases and J gave up 8 bases, with 11 bases separating them. Germline CDR1 reads SQVTM; CDR2 reads ANQGSEA. The CDR3 length is 12 residues.

In its sample, this clonotype was seen many times. This chain connects TRBV7-3 to TRBJ2-4; 11 nucleotides match TRBD2. The CDR3 has 15 residues. With 0 bases clipped from V and 7 bases from J, the junction kept 2 bases outside the gene matches. CDR1 and CDR2 (germline): SGHTA, FQGTGA. The CDR3 region is CASSLTGLAGNIQYF. DNA for the CDR3: TGTGCCAGCAGCTTAACCGGACTAGCGGGCAACATTCAGTACTTC.

This clonotype came up many times. V and J are TRBV5-1 and TRBJ2-1; TRBD2 matches 13 bases. The V and J ends lost 7 bases and 3 bases, in that order; junction bases with no gene match: 1. There are 14 residues in the CDR3. The germline CDR1 and CDR2 sequences are SGHRS and YFSETQ. In nucleotides, the CDR3 is TGCGCCAGCGGACTAGCGGGAGACTACAATGAGCAGTTCTTC. Residues: CASGLAGDYNEQFF.

The V call is TRBV19, the J call TRBJ1-2, with unresolved D. The CDR3 covers 14 residues. V shed 3 bases and J shed 6 bases, with 14 bases lying between them. Germline CDR1 is LNHDA and CDR2 is SQIVND (reference sequence). The CDR3 loop reads CASSILRIPNGYTF. As DNA, the CDR3 is TGTGCCAGTAGTATCTTGCGGATCCCGAATGGCTACACCTTC.

This clonotype was seen ten or more times. The chain combines TRBV4-2 with TRBJ2-2, with 8 bases aligning to TRBD2. Germline V gene sequence: CDR1 LGHNA, CDR2 YNFKEQ. The length of the CDR3 is 16 residues. V was clipped by 1 base and J by 6 bases; unmatched bases: 7. CDR3 coding DNA: TGTGCCAGCAGCCAAGGGGGGTTAGCGGGGTCCGGGGAGCTGTTTTTT. Translation: CASSQGGLAGSGELFF.

The table lists this clonotype with many counts. The chain uses TRBV11-1 and TRBJ2-3, with TRBD2 matching over 10 bases. Germline values: CDR1 SGHAT, CDR2 FQDESV (reference sequence). V dropped 3 bases and J dropped 4; count of bases not matched to a gene: 13. CDR3 length equals 18 residues. The CDR3 loop reads CASSFTLLSGTSADTQYF. Here the CDR3 DNA reads TGTGCCAGCAGCTTTACCCTGCTATCCGGGACTAGCGCAGATACGCAGTATTTT.

This clonotype was observed a handful of times. The chain uses TRBV11-1 and TRBJ2-2; D unresolved. CDR3 length: 19 amino acids. The V end lost 1 base, the J end lost 4 bases, and 22 bases lay between the germline ends. Germline V lookup: CDR1 SGHAT, CDR2 FQDESV (reference sequence). The CDR3 loop reads CASSLVWNRLEWRTGELFF. DNA for the CDR3: TGTGCCAGCAGCTTAGTTTGGAATCGGCTAGAGTGGCGCACCGGGGAGCTGTTTTTT. The whole variable domain, remainder taken from reference TRBV11-1 and TRBJ2-2, is EAEVAQSPRYKITEKSQAVAFWCDPISGHATLYWYRQILGQGPELLVQFQDESVVDDSQLPKDRFSAERLKGVDSTLKIQPAELGDSAMYLCASSLVWNRLEWRTGELFFGEGSRLTVL.

This clonotype was picked up many times. The DNA for the CDR3 is TGTGCCAGCAGTTTGAGCGGGACTAGCACAGATACGCAGTATTTT. Protein sequence: CASSLSGTSTDTQYF. The chain couples TRBV12-3 or TRBV12-4 to TRBJ2-3; 7 positions match TRBD2. The CDR3 extends over 15 amino acids. Trimming cost V 3 bases and J 0 bases; bases outside gene matches: 3.

In its sample, this clonotype was seen many times. The V and J genes are TRBV7-9 and TRBJ1-2; no clear D. Trimming removed 5 bases at V and 1 base at J, with 8 bases between. CDR1 and CDR2 from the germline V gene are SEHNR and FQNEAQ (reference sequence). The CDR3 contains 13 residues. Here the CDR3 DNA reads TGTGCCAGCAGCCTCCAGAGTAACTATGGCTACACCTTC. Its protein product is CASSLQSNYGYTF.

This clonotype was found many times. The V call is TRBV7-9, the J call TRBJ2-4; D unresolved. The germline CDR1 and CDR2 sequences are SEHNR and FQNEAQ (reference sequence). CDR3 size: 12 residues. V shed 3 bases and J shed 4 bases, with 4 bases lying between them. As DNA, the CDR3 is TGTGCCAGCAGCTTGGGAAAAAACATTCAGTACTTC. Residues: CASSLGKNIQYF. Supplemented by reference TRBV7-9 and TRBJ2-4, the full variable domain reads DTGVSQNPRHKITKRGQNVTFRCDPISEHNRLYWYRQTLGQGPEFLTYFQNEAQLEKSRLLSDRFSAERPKGSFSTLEIQRTEQGDSAMYLCASSLGKNIQYFGAGTRLSVL.

Ten or more counts support this clonotype. The chain recombines TRBV28 with TRBJ1-3, with D maybe TRBD1 (5 bases). This CDR3 is 14 amino acids long. Germline CDR1 MDHEN, CDR2 SYDVKM. The ends were cut back, 9 bases at V and 1 base at J, with 13 bases in the middle. This CDR3 reads CASSPGGSGNTIYF. For the CDR3, the DNA is TGTGCCAGTTCGCCCGGGGGATCTGGAAACACCATATATTTT.